This entry lists 26 T cell receptor beta chains sequenced from one sample in a study of early T cells in non-severe SARS-CoV-2 infection. TCRdb called the 5' RACE reads again in MiXCR, with one record for every CDR3 protein. Of tens of thousands of distinct CDR3 sequences listed, 9.5% to 15% are singletons. The sequencing input was whole blood. The receptor set was obtained from an adult who was a healthcare worker with PCR-confirmed SARS-CoV-2 infection or an uninfected control (not recorded which).

This clonotype was seen just once. V gene TRBV9 combines with J gene TRBJ2-5; either TRBD1 or TRBD2 may supply D (6 bases each). The CDR3 has 15 residues. From germline, CDR1 is SGDLS and CDR2 YYNGEE. The germline V and J ends were trimmed by 4 bases and 9 bases, with 22 bases remaining between them. This chain's CDR3 is CASSQRDTLREPQYF. The CDR3 DNA follows: TGTGCCAGCAGCCAACGGGACACCCTCCGGGAGCCCCAGTACTTC.

Only a few counts were recorded for this clonotype. CDR3 loop: CASSGLGQGPDTQYF. CDR3 nucleotides: TGTGCCAGCAGTGGCCTGGGACAGGGGCCAGATACGCAGTATTTT. The rearrangement links TRBV6-1 to TRBJ2-3; TRBD1 agrees at 10 bases. CDR3 length equals 15 residues. Germline-derived CDR1 and CDR2 are MNHNS and SASEGT. V lost 4 bases, J lost 4 bases, and 5 bases stayed unmatched.

This clonotype was counted a few times. The chain combines TRBV27 with TRBJ2-7; D is ambiguous. Looked up from germline, CDR1 is MNHEY and CDR2 is SMNVEV (reference sequence). Deletions cut 6 bases from V and 2 bases from J, with 14 bases between. CDR3 length: 14 residues. CDR3 region: CASSSAKPPYEQYF. In DNA, the CDR3 is TGTGCCAGCAGCTCCGCCAAGCCTCCCTACGAGCAGTACTTC.

There are many counts of this clonotype. The genes are TRBV20-1 and TRBJ1-5; 7 bases map to TRBD1. There are 16 residues in the CDR3. Looked up from germline, CDR1 is DFQATT and CDR2 is SNEGSKA (reference sequence). J was trimmed by 1 base and V by 5 bases; bases with no gene match: 11. This CDR3 reads CSAPSTGPLSNQPQHF. The CDR3 bases are TGCAGTGCTCCTTCGACAGGGCCTTTAAGCAATCAGCCCCAGCATTTT.

This clonotype was detected many times. This chain uses TRBV18 with TRBJ1-1; 7 positions agree with TRBD1. Germline V gives CDR1 KGHSH, CDR2 LQKENI. Losses at the gene ends were 6 bases for V and 0 bases for J; bases not matched to a gene: 4. CDR3 length: 14 residues. This CDR3 is CASSPDRVNTEAFF. The CDR3 DNA sequence: TGTGCCAGCTCGCCAGACAGGGTGAACACTGAAGCTTTCTTT. The variable domain in full, completed from reference TRBV18 and TRBJ1-1, reads NAGVMQNPRHLVRRRGQEARLRCSPMKGHSHVYWYRQLPEEGLKFMVYLQKENIIDESGMPKERFSAEFPKEGPSILRIQQVVRGDSAAYFCASSPDRVNTEAFFGQGTRLTVV.

The chain carries TRBV5-1 and TRBJ2-1; 10 nucleotides agree with TRBD2. The CDR3 contains 16 residues. Germline trimming cut 3 bases from V and 3 bases from J; bases unmatched to any gene: 6. Looked up from germline, CDR1 is SGHRS and CDR2 is YFSETQ. In nucleotides, the CDR3 is TGCGCCAGCAGCTCGGCCCTAGCGGGAGACTACAATGAGCAGTTCTTC. This gives the protein CASSSALAGDYNEQFF.

This clonotype has a handful of counts. The rearrangement uses TRBV7-9 and TRBJ1-4; D unclear. Trimming shortened V by 5 bases and J by 8 bases, and 15 bases separated the two germline ends. The CDR3 loop spans 14 amino acids. Per the germline V gene, CDR1 is SEHNR and CDR2 is FQNEAQ (reference sequence). CDR3 residues: CASSRKGGQEKLFF. In DNA form, the CDR3 reads TGTGCCAGCAGCCGTAAAGGAGGGCAGGAAAAACTGTTTTTT.

This clonotype was counted at least ten times. V gene TRBV7-2 combines with J gene TRBJ2-7; D gene ambiguous. This CDR3 comprises 14 residues. CDR1 is SGHTA and CDR2 is FQGNSA in the germline V gene. V lost 1 base, J lost 2 bases, and 9 bases lay in between. The CDR3 sequence is CASSLGPPPYEQYF. The DNA for the CDR3 is TGTGCCAGCAGCTTAGGTCCACCCCCCTACGAGCAGTACTTC.

Many counts were recorded for this clonotype. The genes are TRBV28 and TRBJ2-7; the D is unclear. V was pared by 2 bases and J by 3 bases, with 5 bases between. This CDR3 spans 12 amino acids. Germline CDR1 and CDR2: MDHEN and SYDVKM. DNA of the CDR3: TGTGCCAGCAGTTTAGGGGACTACGAGCAGTACTTC. Translating it yields CASSLGDYEQYF.

This clonotype has only one observation. The rearrangement joins TRBV28 to TRBJ2-2; maybe TRBD2 (5 bases). CDR1 MDHEN and CDR2 SYDVKM come from the germline V gene. V shed 2 bases and J shed 7 bases, with 11 bases lying between them. The CDR3 loop spans 14 amino acids. CDR3 nucleotide sequence: TGTGCCAGCAGTTTAGCTAGCCGGGACGGGGAGCTGTTTTTT. Its protein product is CASSLASRDGELFF.

This clonotype occurred many times. The V and J genes are TRBV11-2 and TRBJ1-1; D might be TRBD1 (5 bases). The CDR3 has 15 amino acids. V shed 2 bases and J shed 7 bases, with 17 bases lying between them. The germline V gene has CDR1 SGHAT and CDR2 FQNNGV. CDR3 in DNA: TGTGCCAGCAGCTTATTCGCTAAGGGGCTAGGTGAAGCTTTCTTT. Its translation is CASSLFAKGLGEAFF. Filled out from reference TRBV11-2 and TRBJ1-1, the complete variable domain reads EAGVAQSPRYKIIEKRQSVAFWCNPISGHATLYWYQQILGQGPKLLIQFQNNGVVDDSQLPKDRFSAERLKGVDSTLKIQPAKLEDSAVYLCASSLFAKGLGEAFFGQGTRLTVV.

This clonotype was recorded at least ten times. This rearrangement joins TRBV7-9 to TRBJ2-7; D is undetermined. With 0 bases removed from V and 7 bases from J, the gap between germline ends came to 13 bases. This CDR3 is 14 amino acids long. Germline V CDR1 and CDR2: SEHNR, FQNEAQ (reference sequence). The CDR3 spells CASSLASTDWEQYF. The DNA of the CDR3 is TGTGCCAGCAGCTTAGCGTCGACCGACTGGGAGCAGTACTTC.

This clonotype was detected ten times or more. The chain recombines TRBV20-1 with TRBJ1-2; 9 nucleotides line up with TRBD1. There are 13 residues in the CDR3. The V gene's germline CDR1 is DFQATT and CDR2 SNEGSKA (reference sequence). V was pared by 5 bases and J by 10 bases, with 11 bases of the junction left unmatched. The CDR3 is CSAPWTGAMSYTF. In DNA form, the CDR3 reads TGCAGTGCTCCCTGGACAGGGGCTATGTCCTACACCTTC.

The chain carries TRBV11-2 and TRBJ2-1; no definite D call. Trimming pared 2 bases from V and 0 bases from J, leaving 8 bases between. This CDR3 spans 15 amino acids. CDR1 is SGHAT, CDR2 FQNNGV, per germline. The DNA of the CDR3 is TGTGCCAGCAGCTTAACCAGCGCCTCCTACAATGAGCAGTTCTTC. Residues: CASSLTSASYNEQFF.

The V gene is TRBV7-3, the J gene TRBJ2-1; 12 nucleotides line up with TRBD2. With 3 bases clipped from V and 6 bases from J, the junction kept 3 bases outside the gene matches. The CDR3 consists of 15 residues. Germline loops: CDR1 SGHTA, CDR2 FQGTGA. Here the CDR3 reads CASSLTSGRGNEQFF. CDR3 nucleotides: TGTGCCAGCAGCTTGACTAGCGGGAGAGGCAATGAGCAGTTCTTC.

The chain links TRBV14 to TRBJ2-1, with 8 bases lining up with TRBD1. The CDR3 has 15 amino acids. The V segment lost 4 bases and the J segment 10 bases; nucleotides outside the gene matches: 12. CDR1 and CDR2 (germline): SGHDN, FVKESK. The CDR3 DNA reads TGTGCCAGCAGCCTTACCCAGGACAGGGAACGAGAGCAGTTCTTC. It translates to CASSLTQDREREQFF.

This clonotype was counted ten times or more. The chain couples TRBV3-1 to TRBJ2-1, with 12 bases that match TRBD1. From germline, CDR1 is LGHDT and CDR2 YNNKEL (reference sequence). After removal of 5 bases from V and 9 bases from J, the junction contained 5 bases not matched to a gene. The CDR3 is made up of 14 amino acids. The CDR3 nucleotides read TGTGCCAGCAGCTGGGACAGGGGGCTAGGTGAGCAGTTCTTC. Amino acid sequence: CASSWDRGLGEQFF.

This clonotype was seen a few times. The chain is built from TRBV7-2 and TRBJ1-1, with 8 bases fitting TRBD1. Germline CDR1 SGHTA, CDR2 FQGNSA. Losses at the gene ends were 5 bases for V and 5 bases for J; bases not matched to a gene: 7. This CDR3 region has 14 residues. CDR3 residues: CASSTGQGRTEAFF. CDR3 nucleotide sequence: TGTGCCAGCAGCACAGGACAGGGAAGGACTGAAGCTTTCTTT.

This clonotype was recorded many times. The chain recombines TRBV28 with TRBJ2-3, with D maybe TRBD2 (6 bases). Looked up from germline, CDR1 is MDHEN and CDR2 is SYDVKM. Between the trimmed V and J ends, which lost 0 bases and 0 bases, there was a span of 13 bases. The CDR3 length is 17 residues. The CDR3 region has the DNA TGTGCCAGCAGTTTATGGGTTAGCGGATCTAGCACAGATACGCAGTATTTT. Translated: CASSLWVSGSSTDTQYF.

The chain links TRBV7-6 to TRBJ2-7, with 7 bases matching TRBD1. The CDR3 is 14 residues long. The V segment lost 5 bases and the J segment 5 bases; nucleotides outside the gene matches: 9. Germline-derived CDR1 and CDR2 are SGHVS and FNYEAQ. CDR3 sequence reads: CASSLDRANDEQYF. Here the CDR3 DNA reads TGTGCCAGCAGCCTCGACAGGGCTAATGACGAGCAGTACTTC.

The V gene is TRBV9, the J gene TRBJ2-1, with a weak D call TRBD1 (5 bases). The CDR3 contains 15 residues. CDR1 SGDLS and CDR2 YYNGEE come from the germline V gene. The V and J ends lost 0 bases and 4 bases respectively, with 11 bases between them. The CDR3 region has the DNA TGTGCCAGCAGCGTAGAGGCCAGGGTTTACAATGAGCAGTTCTTC. Its protein is CASSVEARVYNEQFF.

This clonotype was observed once. The chain employs TRBV29-1 and TRBJ2-7; 7 bases are shared with TRBD2. The trim removed 6 bases at V and 3 bases at J, leaving 5 bases unmatched. Germline V gene data show CDR1 as SQVTM and CDR2 as ANQGSEA. This CDR3 is 12 amino acids long. The CDR3 DNA sequence: TGCAGCGTAGGCTCGGGGGGCTACGAGCAGTACTTC. Protein: CSVGSGGYEQYF.

The J gene is TRBJ2-7, the V gene TRBV12-3 or TRBV12-4; tentatively, D is TRBD1 (6 bases). The CDR3 has 14 amino acids. V was cut by 6 bases and J by 3 bases, with 15 bases left in between. The CDR3 spells CASSLLDRFYEQYF. CDR3 nucleotides: TGTGCCAGCAGCCTGCTCGACAGGTTCTACGAGCAGTACTTC.

The chain recombines TRBV2 with TRBJ1-1, with TRBD1 matching over 7 bases. Trimming at V came to 5 bases and at J to 5 bases, leaving 5 bases not matched to a gene. There are 13 residues in the CDR3. Germline loops: CDR1 SNHLY, CDR2 FYNNEI. As DNA, the CDR3 is TGTGCCAGCAGTCAAGACAGGGAGACTGAAGCTTTCTTT. Residues: CASSQDRETEAFF.

This chain connects TRBV7-8 to TRBJ1-1, with D uncertain. Germline loops: CDR1 SGHVS, CDR2 FQNEAQ. This CDR3 region has 11 residues. The V and J ends lost 5 bases and 4 bases respectively, with 5 bases between them. DNA of the CDR3: TGTGCCAGCAGCGGCCCCACTGAAGCTTTCTTT. As protein: CASSGPTEAFF.

The chain is built from TRBV5-1 and TRBJ2-1; D is ambiguous. V was pared by 1 base and J by 7 bases, with 15 bases between. Looked up from germline, CDR1 is SGHRS and CDR2 is YFSETQ. The CDR3 extends over 15 amino acids. CDR3 in amino acids: CASSLQSSLRNEQFF. The CDR3 DNA reads as TGCGCCAGCAGCTTGCAGTCTTCGCTACGAAATGAGCAGTTCTTC.